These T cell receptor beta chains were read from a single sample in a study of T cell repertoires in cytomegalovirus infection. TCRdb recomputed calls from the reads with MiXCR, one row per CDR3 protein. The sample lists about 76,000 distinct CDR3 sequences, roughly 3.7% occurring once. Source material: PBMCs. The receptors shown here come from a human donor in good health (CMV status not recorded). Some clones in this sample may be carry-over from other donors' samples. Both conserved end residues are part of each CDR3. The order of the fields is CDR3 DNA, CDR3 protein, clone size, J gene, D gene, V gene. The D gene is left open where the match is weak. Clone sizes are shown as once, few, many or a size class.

TGTGCCAGCAGTTTAGCGCTGGGACAGGGGACCTACAATGAGCAGTTCTTC,CASSLALGQGTYNEQFF,many,TRBJ2-1,TRBD1,TRBV12-3/TRBV12-4
TGTGCCAGCAGTTACTCGACGTCGAAGGGGTTTTACACTGAAGCTTTCTTT,CASSYSTSKGFYTEAFF,many,TRBJ1-1,.,TRBV6-2/TRBV6-3
TGTGCCAGCAGCTTCCCGGGACAGACAGTGAACACTGAAGCTTTCTTT,CASSFPGQTVNTEAFF,many,TRBJ1-1,TRBD1,TRBV7-9
TGTGCCAGCAGCTTAGGTCAGGGAATGTATCAGCCCCAGCATTTT,CASSLGQGMYQPQHF,many,TRBJ1-5,.,TRBV7-2
TGTGCCAGCAGCTTAGCGCATGAGCAGTTCTTC,CASSLAHEQFF,many,TRBJ2-1,.,TRBV7-2
TGTGCCAGCAGCCACTTCCCGGGGGTTGGTAGCACCGGGGAGCTGTTTTTT,CASSHFPGVGSTGELFF,many,TRBJ2-2,.,TRBV7-2
TGCAGTGCTAGTTCGGAAGCCCGGGCCAGGTTGAGTCAGCCCCAGCATTTT,CSASSEARARLSQPQHF,many,TRBJ1-5,.,TRBV20-1
TGTGCCAGCAGTACCGGACAGGCTCATCAGCCCCAGCATTTT,CASSTGQAHQPQHF,few,TRBJ1-5,TRBD1,TRBV6-2/TRBV6-3
TGTGCCAGCAGTTCTACCCGGCTCTATAATTCACCCCTCCACTTT,CASSSTRLYNSPLHF,many,TRBJ1-6,.,TRBV6-5
TGTGCCAGCAGTATCAGGGGATCGGCGACTGAAGCTTTCTTT,CASSIRGSATEAFF,many,TRBJ1-1,.,TRBV12-3/TRBV12-4
TGTGCCAGCAGTTATGGGTCCACAGGGGGCTACAATGAGCAGTTCTTC,CASSYGSTGGYNEQFF,many,TRBJ2-1,TRBD1,TRBV6-2/TRBV6-3